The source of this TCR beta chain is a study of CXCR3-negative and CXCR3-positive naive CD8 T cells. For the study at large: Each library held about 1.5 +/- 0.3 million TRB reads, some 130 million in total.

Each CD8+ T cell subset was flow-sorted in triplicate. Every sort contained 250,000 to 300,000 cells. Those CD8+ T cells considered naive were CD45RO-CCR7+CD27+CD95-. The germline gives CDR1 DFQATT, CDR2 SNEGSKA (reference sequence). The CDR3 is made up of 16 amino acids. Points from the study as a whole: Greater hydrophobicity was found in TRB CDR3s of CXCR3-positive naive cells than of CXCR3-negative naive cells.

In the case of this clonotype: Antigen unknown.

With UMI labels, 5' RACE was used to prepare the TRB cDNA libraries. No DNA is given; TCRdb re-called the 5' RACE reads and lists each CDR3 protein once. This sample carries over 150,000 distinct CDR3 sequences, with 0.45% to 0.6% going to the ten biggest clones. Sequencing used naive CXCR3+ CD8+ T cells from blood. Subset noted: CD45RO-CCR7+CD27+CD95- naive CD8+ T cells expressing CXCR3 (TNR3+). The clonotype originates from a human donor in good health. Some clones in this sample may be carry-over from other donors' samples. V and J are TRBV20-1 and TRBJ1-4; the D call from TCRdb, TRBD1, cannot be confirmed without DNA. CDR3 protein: CSARPDRNHNNEKLFF.